This T cell receptor beta chain stems from a study of T cell responses to AZD1222 COVID-19 vaccine. Study results and limitations: Across the whole spike, CD4 TCRs peaked at regions 160-218 and 743-854. Females made up more of the donors, who were largely white British, and clonal diversity may have come out too low. Seropositive status at baseline applied to only a handful of AZD1222 recipients.

Assay used: immunoSEQ multiplex PCR; TCRdb lists only in-frame clones, some missing. Among around 130,000 clones listed, more than 90% were seen once. Details on this clone: The antigen remains unidentified.

The V gene lost 2 bases and the J gene lost 1 base, with 8 bases spanning the gap. Germline V CDR1 and CDR2: SGHTA, FQGTGA. The CDR3 loop spans 14 amino acids. Analysis merged second doses at about 4 or about 12 weeks. The sequences come from peripheral blood, collected 28 days after the second AZD1222 dose. The chain combines TRBV7-3 with TRBJ1-1; D may be TRBD1 (5 bases). The clonotype originates from an adult who received the AZD1222 COVID-19 vaccine. The CDR3 DNA reads as TGTGCCAGCAGCTTAGGGGGAGGGAACACTGAAGCTTTCTTT. As protein: CASSLGGGNTEAFF.